This TCR beta chain appears in the sequencing data of a study of regulatory T cells in long-lasting Graves disease. Time point defined: newly diagnosed GD, antithyroid drugs for less than 3 months. Isolated PBMC RNA provided the starting material for the TCR library. Criteria from the American Thyroid Association guidelines were applied to diagnose Graves' disease. General study findings and limits: Persistent Graves' disease cases displayed lower TCR diversity than newly diagnosed ones.

Trimming shortened V by 6 bases and J by 7 bases, and 18 bases separated the two germline ends. The CDR3 consists of 14 residues. Germline values: CDR1 ENHRY, CDR2 SYGVKD. In its sample, this clonotype was seen a few times. Its antigen is undetermined. Building the TCR beta libraries relied on iRepertoire HTBI primers, and CDR3 regions underwent Arm-PCR. MiXCR was run by TCRdb on the multiplex PCR reads, yielding one entry per CDR3 protein. The sample carries over 350,000 distinct CDR3 sequences, 14% recorded once. The same sample was also used in a study of T cells in Graves' hyperthyroidism and ophthalmopathy.

This clonotype originated in a woman between 45 and 60 years old with Graves disease. Specimen: peripheral blood mononuclear cells (PBMCs), collected at new diagnosis, from a patient treated with antithyroid drugs. The chain is built from TRBV10-3 and TRBJ1-2; D is unclear. The CDR3 nucleotides read TGTGCCATCAGCGACCACTACGTACCTTGTGGCTACACCTTC. This encodes CAISDHYVPCGYTF.